The 23 T cell receptor beta chains reported below all come from one sample, sequenced in a study of CD8+ T cells in alopecia areata. Described treatment: oral pan-JAK inhibitor, 5-10 mg twice daily. Sequencing used cDNA as its template, made by extracting RNA and reverse transcribing it. The table came from immunoSEQ multiplex PCR; TCRdb's copy has only in-frame clones and leaves some out. The sample includes 98,000 or so clones, roughly 64% seen only once; the top ten take about 16%. The input for sequencing was CD8+ T cells sorted from blood, taken at week 4, from a patient treated with tofacitinib. Receptor source: a human donor with alopecia areata.

The chain combines TRBV18 with TRBJ2-1; TRBD2 might be the D (5 bases). Trimming shortened V by 3 bases and J by 8 bases, and 11 bases separated the two germline ends. Looked up from germline, CDR1 is KGHSH and CDR2 is LQKENI. CDR3 length: 13 amino acids. The DNA of the CDR3 is TGTGCCAGCTCACCCCCGTCCGGGGATGAGCAGTTCTTC. This translates into CASSPPSGDEQFF.

V and J are TRBV5-6 and TRBJ2-7; D assignment may be TRBD1 or TRBD2 (6 bases each). Deletions cut 4 bases from V and 2 bases from J, with 13 bases between. Germline V gives CDR1 SGHDT, CDR2 YYEEEE. The CDR3 length is 14 residues. The CDR3 coding sequence is TGTGCCAGCAGCCCCCCGGGGGCAGCCTACGAGCAGTACTTC. Translated, it gives CASSPPGAAYEQYF. Full variable domain (missing parts from reference TRBV5-6 and TRBJ2-7): DAGVTQSPTHLIKTRGQQVTLRCSPKSGHDTVSWYQQALGQGPQFIFQYYEEEERQRGNFPDRFSGHQFPNYSSELNVNALLLGDSALYLCASSPPGAAYEQYFGPGTRLTVT.

The gene calls are TRBV7-6 and TRBJ2-5; D possibly corresponds to TRBD2 (5 bases). The DNA end is more similar to TRBJ2-7, so the J call may be wrong. The CDR3 totals 13 residues. Germline lookup yields CDR1 SGHVS and CDR2 FNYEAQ. The CDR3 DNA follows: TGTGCCAGCAGCTTAGGGGAGCGGTACGAGCAGTACTTC. This encodes CASSLGERYEQYF.

This sequence joins TRBV28 and TRBJ2-4; TRBD2 agrees at 10 bases. The CDR3 extends over 17 amino acids. The V gene's germline CDR1 is MDHEN and CDR2 SYDVKM. The V and J ends lost 3 bases and 6 bases, in that order; junction bases with no gene match: 11. The CDR3 DNA sequence: TGTGCCAGCAGTTTTAGTCTAGCGGGAGTGGAAAGAAACATTCAGTACTTC. Translating it yields CASSFSLAGVERNIQYF.

This clone was seen more than once but under ten times. The chain uses TRBV21-1 and TRBJ2-5; the table assigns TRBD1, which was not confirmed against the DNA. TRBV21-1 represents a pseudogene. This CDR3 has 13 residues. CDR3 sequence: CASSKGQQETQYF. CDR3 DNA: TGTGCCAGCAGCAAGGGACAGCAAGAGACCCAGTACTTC.

This rearrangement joins TRBV30 to TRBJ1-2; 10 bases are shared with TRBD1. J was trimmed by 7 bases and V by 3 bases; bases with no gene match: 11. Per germline, CDR1 GTSNPN and CDR2 SVGIG (reference sequence). The CDR3 consists of 15 residues. CDR3 residues: CAWRSGQGLYGGYTF. CDR3 bases: TGTGCCTGGAGATCGGGACAGGGGCTTTATGGTGGCTACACCTTC.

The CDR3 reads CASKGTAYNEQFF. CDR3 sequence (DNA): TGTGCCAGCAAGGGGACCGCATACAATGAGCAGTTCTTC. V and J are TRBV7-8 and TRBJ2-1, with D perhaps assigned TRBD1 or TRBD2 (5 bases each). With 7 bases removed from V and 4 bases from J, the gap between germline ends came to 11 bases. This CDR3 has 13 amino acids. Germline V gene sequence: CDR1 SGHVS, CDR2 FQNEAQ.

This clone has a single count. The chain recombines TRBV5-1 with TRBJ2-7, with TRBD1 matching 9 bases. The CDR3 loop spans 16 amino acids. CDR1 is SGHRS and CDR2 is YFSETQ in the germline V gene. V trimming: 0 bases; J trimming: 1 base; junction bases outside the gene matches: 5. The CDR3 loop reads CASSLDRGQLSYEQYF. The CDR3 nucleotides are TGCGCCAGCAGCTTGGACAGGGGGCAACTATCCTACGAGCAGTACTTC. The full variable domain, rest sourced from reference TRBV5-1 and TRBJ2-7, is KAGVTQTPRYLIKTRGQQVTLSCSPISGHRSVSWYQQTPGQGLQFLFEYFSETQRNKGNFPGRFSGRQFSNSRSEMNVSTLELGDSALYLCASSLDRGQLSYEQYFGPGTRLTVT.

Here the CDR3 reads CASSGSARGRFGNTIYF. The DNA for the CDR3 is TGTGCCAGCAGCGGAAGCGCCAGGGGGCGCTTCGGAAACACCATATATTTT. The gene calls are TRBV9 and TRBJ1-3; 8 nucleotides line up with TRBD1. CDR3 length: 17 amino acids. From germline, CDR1 is SGDLS and CDR2 YYNGEE. Trimming removed 3 bases from V and 4 bases from J; junction bases left unmatched: 12.

This rearrangement joins TRBV27 to TRBJ2-2; 7 bases agree with TRBD1. Germline CDR1 and CDR2: MNHEY and SMNVEV (reference sequence). This CDR3 spans 16 amino acids. V trimming: 5 bases; J trimming: 4 bases; junction bases outside the gene matches: 10. CDR3 protein: CASSPSSTGATGELFF. The CDR3, as DNA: TGTGCCAGCAGTCCATCTTCAACAGGGGCCACCGGGGAGCTGTTTTTT.

This clone appeared once. The chain carries TRBV6-5 and TRBJ1-1; D remains ambiguous. This CDR3 contains 12 residues. CDR1 MNHEY and CDR2 SVGAGI come from the germline V gene. Trimming removed 5 bases from V and 3 bases from J, with 7 bases in between. CDR3: CASSRPDTEAFF. CDR3 coding DNA: TGTGCCAGCAGTCGACCCGACACTGAAGCTTTCTTT.

V and J are TRBV5-6 and TRBJ2-3; 12 bases map to TRBD2. Looked up from germline, CDR1 is SGHDT and CDR2 is YYEEEE. This CDR3 contains 17 residues. The junction had 4 bases not matched to a gene; V was cut back by 0 bases and J by 2 bases. CDR3 residues: CASSLAPSGGDTDTQYF. CDR3 DNA: TGTGCCAGCAGCTTGGCCCCTAGCGGGGGGGACACAGATACGCAGTATTTT.

The chain joins TRBV27 to TRBJ2-7; a weak D match, TRBD1 (6 bases). CDR3 size: 15 residues. Trimming shortened V by 4 bases and J by 4 bases, and 17 bases separated the two germline ends. In germline, CDR1 is MNHEY, CDR2 SMNVEV (reference sequence). CDR3 nucleotide sequence: TGTGCCAGCAGTTCCACGACAGGCATACTATACGAGCAGTACTTC. Translation: CASSSTTGILYEQYF.

V and J are TRBV25-1 and TRBJ2-2; D perhaps matches TRBD1 (6 bases). This CDR3 comprises 17 residues. Trimming took off 3 bases at V and 4 bases at J, with 18 bases between the two ends. Germline CDR1 MGHDK, CDR2 SYGVNS. Here the CDR3 reads CASSDEAGVWGTGELFF. CDR3 bases: TGTGCCAGCAGTGATGAGGCAGGGGTCTGGGGCACCGGGGAGCTGTTTTTT.

The rearrangement joins TRBV15 to TRBJ2-2; 7 nucleotides line up with TRBD2. The germline V gene encodes CDR1 LNHNV and CDR2 YYDKDF (reference sequence). With 3 bases clipped from V and 4 bases from J, the junction kept 11 bases outside the gene matches. CDR3 length: 17 amino acids. The CDR3 loop is CATSSPYWEGSTGELFF. CDR3 coding DNA: TGTGCCACCAGCAGCCCCTATTGGGAGGGCAGCACCGGGGAGCTGTTTTTT.

This chain connects TRBV29-1 to TRBJ2-1; TRBD2 matches at 8 bases. The CDR3 has 13 amino acids. Trimming at V came to 1 base and at J to 5 bases, leaving 1 base not matched to a gene. Per the germline V gene, CDR1 is SQVTM and CDR2 is ANQGSEA. CDR3 nucleotide sequence: TGCAGCGTTGAAGGCGGGGGGCACAATGAGCAGTTCTTC. It translates to CSVEGGGHNEQFF.

CDR3 sequence reads: CASSSDGYTF. The CDR3 DNA follows: TGCGCCAGCAGCAGCGATGGCTACACCTTC. This chain uses TRBV5-1 with TRBJ1-2; D is unresolved. V was pared by 4 bases and J by 6 bases, with 4 bases between. Germline V gene sequence: CDR1 SGHRS, CDR2 YFSETQ. This CDR3 is 10 amino acids long.

This clone was recorded once. This chain joins TRBV14 and TRBJ2-7; tentatively, D is TRBD1 or TRBD2 (5 bases each). In germline, CDR1 is SGHDN, CDR2 FVKESK. V gave up 1 base and J gave up 0 bases, with 13 bases separating them. The CDR3 consists of 16 residues. CDR3 loop: CASSQGVGTYSYEQYF. The CDR3, as DNA: TGTGCCAGCAGCCAAGGAGTCGGGACCTACTCCTACGAGCAGTACTTC.

In nucleotides, the CDR3 is TGTGCCTGGAGTGGGGACTGGGGGGCCTACAATGAGCAGTTCTTC. Its protein is CAWSGDWGAYNEQFF. The genes are TRBV30 and TRBJ2-1, with a tentative D call TRBD2 (6 bases). The CDR3 runs 15 residues. Per the germline V gene, CDR1 is GTSNPN and CDR2 is SVGIG (reference sequence). The V gene lost 1 base and the J gene lost 2 bases, with 12 bases spanning the gap.

The J gene is TRBJ2-1, the V gene TRBV28; 11 bases agree with TRBD2. CDR1 MDHEN and CDR2 SYDVKM come from the germline V gene. The CDR3 contains 15 residues. V dropped 6 bases and J dropped 6; count of bases not matched to a gene: 7. For the CDR3, the DNA is TGTGCCAGCAGCCCCACTAGCGGGAGCGGCAATGAGCAGTTCTTC. This gives the protein CASSPTSGSGNEQFF.

The chain couples TRBV7-9 to TRBJ2-4; D is perhaps TRBD1 (5 bases). CDR3 size: 14 residues. V was shortened by 2 bases and J by 7 bases, with 12 bases between the two germline ends. The germline V gene encodes CDR1 SEHNR and CDR2 FQNEAQ (reference sequence). CDR3 nucleotides: TGTGCCAGCAGCTTAATGGATCAGGGCAACATTCAGTACTTC. Its translation is CASSLMDQGNIQYF. The full variable domain, with the rest looked up from reference TRBV7-9 and TRBJ2-4, is DTGVSQNPRHKITKRGQNVTFRCDPISEHNRLYWYRQTLGQGPEFLTYFQNEAQLEKSRLLSDRFSAERPKGSFSTLEIQRTEQGDSAMYLCASSLMDQGNIQYFGAGTRLSVL.

The gene calls are TRBV5-1 and TRBJ1-1; no clear D gene. The germline gives CDR1 SGHRS, CDR2 YFSETQ. The V gene lost 3 bases and the J gene lost 1 base, with 10 bases spanning the gap. The CDR3 loop spans 14 amino acids. The CDR3 DNA follows: TGCGCCAGCAGCTCCTGGACGGGGAACACTGAAGCTTTCTTT. Encoded protein: CASSSWTGNTEAFF.

The V gene is TRBV29-1, the J gene TRBJ2-5, with TRBD1 identical over 7 bases. Trimming at V came to 7 bases and at J to 5 bases, leaving 19 bases not matched to a gene. The CDR3 is 16 amino acids. Germline-derived CDR1 and CDR2 are SQVTM and ANQGSEA. CDR3 DNA: TGCAGCGCTAAAGGACAGGTTACGGTCTGGAGGGAGACCCAGTACTTC. Amino acids: CSAKGQVTVWRETQYF.